What follows are 27 T cell receptor beta chains derived from one specimen sequenced in a study of CD8 T cells in Susac syndrome. The RNA input was about 0.5 to 1 ug, and it was reverse transcribed with random hexamers. Via MiXCR, TCRdb re-called the immunoSEQ multiplex PCR reads, giving one row per CDR3 protein. The data show approximately 190,000 distinct CDR3 sequences, 85% to 95% seen once. The sample comprised CD8+ T cells from PBMCs. These receptors came from a human donor with Susac syndrome.

This chain connects TRBV4-1 to TRBJ1-2; D is possibly TRBD1 (5 bases). CDR3 length: 14 amino acids. The V gene lost 4 bases and the J gene lost 8 bases, with 17 bases spanning the gap. In germline, CDR1 is MGHRA, CDR2 YSYEKL. The CDR3 reads CASSLDSPGTGYTF. The CDR3 nucleotides read TGCGCCAGCAGCCTAGACAGCCCAGGAACGGGCTACACCTTC.

This clonotype appeared once. CDR3 coding DNA: TGCGCCAGCAGCTTACGGGGGGAGACCTACGAGCAGTACTTC. Its translation: CASSLRGETYEQYF. The chain recombines TRBV5-1 with TRBJ2-7; 7 bases map to TRBD2. With V trimmed by 2 bases and J by 2 bases, 4 bases remained unmatched. The CDR3 consists of 14 residues. CDR1 is SGHRS, CDR2 YFSETQ, per germline. Full variable domain (remainder filled in from reference TRBV5-1 and TRBJ2-7): KAGVTQTPRYLIKTRGQQVTLSCSPISGHRSVSWYQQTPGQGLQFLFEYFSETQRNKGNFPGRFSGRQFSNSRSEMNVSTLELGDSALYLCASSLRGETYEQYFGPGTRLTVT.

J is TRBJ2-5 and V is TRBV10-3, with TRBD2 as a possible D gene (7 bases). Per the germline V gene, CDR1 is ENHRY and CDR2 is SYGVKD. This CDR3 is built from 14 residues. V was trimmed by 6 bases and J by 2 bases, leaving 13 bases between them. CDR3 in amino acids: CAISPGGPQETQYF. The CDR3, as DNA: TGTGCCATCAGCCCCGGGGGGCCTCAAGAGACCCAGTACTTC.

The V and J genes are TRBV3-1 and TRBJ2-5; possibly TRBD2 for D (5 bases). This CDR3 has 15 residues. Germline V gene lookup returns CDR1 LGHDT and CDR2 YNNKEL (reference sequence). V dropped 4 bases and J dropped 4 bases, with 16 bases sitting between them. CDR3 sequence (DNA): TGTGCCAGCAGCCCAGACGCGAGTGCGGGAGAGACCCAGTACTTC. Amino acids: CASSPDASAGETQYF.

The chain links TRBV20-1 to TRBJ2-7; 11 bases agree with TRBD1. With V trimmed by 0 bases and J by 2 bases, 3 bases remained unmatched. The germline gives CDR1 DFQATT, CDR2 SNEGSKA (reference sequence). The CDR3 loop spans 15 amino acids. DNA for the CDR3: TGCAGTGCTAGAGATCCGGGACAGGGGGCCTACGAGCAGTACTTC. It is translated as CSARDPGQGAYEQYF.

V and J are TRBV7-9 and TRBJ2-1; D may be TRBD1 (5 bases). CDR1 is SEHNR, CDR2 FQNEAQ, per germline (reference sequence). Deletions cut 7 bases from V and 7 bases from J, with 14 bases between. There are 13 residues in the CDR3. This chain's CDR3 is CASITGHGNEQFF. DNA of the CDR3: TGTGCCAGCATCACAGGCCACGGGAATGAGCAGTTCTTC.

The chain is built from TRBV6-1 and TRBJ2-3; D gene unclear. CDR1 and CDR2 from the germline V gene are MNHNS and SASEGT. The CDR3 extends over 14 amino acids. The V and J ends lost 7 bases and 2 bases respectively, with 13 bases between them. The CDR3 spells CASIRDLFTDTQYF. CDR3 coding DNA: TGTGCCAGCATTCGCGACCTATTCACAGATACGCAGTATTTT.

The chain combines TRBV27 with TRBJ2-1; D unresolved. This CDR3 region has 13 residues. Germline assignment: CDR1 MNHEY and CDR2 SMNVEV (reference sequence). V shed 8 bases and J shed 9 bases, with 17 bases lying between them. This chain's CDR3 is CASQLGTLGEQFF. The CDR3 DNA reads as TGTGCCAGCCAATTGGGCACATTGGGTGAGCAGTTCTTC.

The DNA for the CDR3 is TGTGCCAGCTCACCGACTAGCGGGCGGGGTCAAGAGACCCAGTACTTC. This codes for CASSPTSGRGQETQYF. J is TRBJ2-5 and V is TRBV18; TRBD2 aligns across 10 bases. Trimming cost V 3 bases and J 2 bases; bases outside gene matches: 6. CDR3 length equals 16 residues. Germline-derived CDR1 and CDR2 are KGHSH and LQKENI. The whole variable domain, remainder taken from reference TRBV18 and TRBJ2-5, is NAGVMQNPRHLVRRRGQEARLRCSPMKGHSHVYWYRQLPEEGLKFMVYLQKENIIDESGMPKERFSAEFPKEGPSILRIQQVVRGDSAAYFCASSPTSGRGQETQYFGPGTRLLVL.

A few counts support this clonotype. V usage is TRBV25-1 and J usage is TRBJ2-3; weak D call: TRBD2 (7 bases). The CDR3 spans 15 residues. Germline lookup yields CDR1 MGHDK and CDR2 SYGVNS. Deletions cut 8 bases from V and 0 bases from J, with 15 bases between. CDR3 bases: TGTGCCAGCTCAAGGGGAGGGACAAGCACAGATACGCAGTATTTT. This sequence encodes CASSRGGTSTDTQYF.

The genes are TRBV20-1 and TRBJ1-6, with a weak D call TRBD1 (5 bases). V was trimmed by 3 bases and J by 4 bases, leaving 13 bases between them. From germline, CDR1 is DFQATT and CDR2 SNEGSKA (reference sequence). The CDR3 covers 15 residues. In DNA form, the CDR3 reads TGCAGTGCTAGTGTTCCGGGACGGTATAATTCACCCCTCCACTTT. Translated: CSASVPGRYNSPLHF.

The rearrangement joins TRBV4-1 to TRBJ1-1; possible D gene TRBD1, 5 bases. Trimming cost V 2 bases and J 6 bases, with 22 bases left between them. The CDR3 runs to 17 residues. The germline gives CDR1 MGHRA, CDR2 YSYEKL. The CDR3 region is CASSQLLAGGVFPEAFF. The CDR3 coding sequence is TGCGCCAGCAGCCAACTACTTGCCGGAGGGGTATTCCCTGAAGCTTTCTTT.

The rearrangement uses TRBV12-3 or TRBV12-4 and TRBJ2-3; the match to TRBD2 covers 7 bases. CDR3 length: 15 residues. With 2 bases clipped from V and 8 bases from J, the junction kept 10 bases outside the gene matches. This CDR3 reads CASSLSSGTGGTQYF. The CDR3 DNA reads TGTGCCAGCAGTTTATCGAGCGGAACGGGGGGTACGCAGTATTTT.

This chain joins TRBV30 and TRBJ1-1; D gene ambiguous. The CDR3 covers 11 residues. Germline CDR1 GTSNPN, CDR2 SVGIG (reference sequence). V was trimmed by 0 bases and J by 7 bases, leaving 6 bases between them. CDR3: CAWSVSREAFF. The CDR3 bases are TGTGCCTGGAGTGTATCTCGTGAAGCTTTCTTT.

This clonotype was counted a single time. The V gene is TRBV12-5, the J gene TRBJ2-1; D is possibly TRBD2 (6 bases). Germline values: CDR1 LGHNT, CDR2 FRNRAP. V was pared by 0 bases and J by 8 bases, with 11 bases between. This CDR3 has 14 amino acids. The CDR3 DNA sequence: TGTGCTAGTGGTTTGGTACTTGGAGGGGATGAGCAGTTCTTC. Its protein is CASGLVLGGDEQFF.

The V gene is TRBV20-1, the J gene TRBJ2-3; D uncertain. This CDR3 comprises 14 residues. Germline CDR1 DFQATT, CDR2 SNEGSKA (reference sequence). Trimming removed 0 bases at V and 2 bases at J, with 9 bases between. CDR3 protein: CSARDLAATDTQYF. The CDR3 bases are TGCAGTGCTAGAGATCTGGCTGCCACAGATACGCAGTATTTT.

The chain recombines TRBV9 with TRBJ1-2; D gene ambiguous. Germline V gene lookup returns CDR1 SGDLS and CDR2 YYNGEE. Trimming took off 1 base at V and 4 bases at J, with 17 bases between the two ends. The CDR3 has 16 amino acids. Written as DNA, the CDR3 is TGTGCCAGCAGCGTATCCACCGGGAGTGTCGGCTATGGCTACACCTTC. It codes for CASSVSTGSVGYGYTF. The complete variable domain, with remaining parts taken from reference TRBV9 and TRBJ1-2, reads DSGVTQTPKHLITATGQRVTLRCSPRSGDLSVYWYQQSLDQGLQFLIQYYNGEERAKGNILERFSAQQFPDLHSELNLSSLELGDSALYFCASSVSTGSVGYGYTFGSGTRLTVV.

This chain uses TRBV9 with TRBJ1-1; no clear D. The CDR3 sequence is 12 residues long. In germline, CDR1 is SGDLS, CDR2 YYNGEE. V dropped 3 bases and J dropped 8 bases, with 11 bases sitting between them. The CDR3 spells CASSADTQEAFF. The CDR3 DNA follows: TGTGCCAGCAGCGCCGACACGCAGGAAGCTTTCTTT.

This clonotype was recorded only once. CDR3 in DNA: TGCAGTGCTGACAGGGGTGGTGATGAGCAGTTCTTC. Translation: CSADRGGDEQFF. V gene TRBV20-1 combines with J gene TRBJ2-1, with 8 bases fitting TRBD1. Germline CDR1 DFQATT, CDR2 SNEGSKA (reference sequence). With 5 bases clipped from V and 8 bases from J, the junction kept 5 bases outside the gene matches. The CDR3 length is 12 residues.

The chain has TRBV14 and TRBJ1-2; D unresolved. The CDR3 length is 14 residues. CDR1 is SGHDN and CDR2 is FVKESK in the germline V gene. Trimming left V 0 bases short and J 6 bases short, with 11 bases between. The CDR3 DNA reads as TGTGCCAGCAGCCAAGAAGTAGCCGGGGATGGCTACACCTTC. Translated, it gives CASSQEVAGDGYTF.

The chain employs TRBV12-3 or TRBV12-4 and TRBJ1-4; 7 positions match TRBD1. The V gene end was trimmed by 2 bases and the J gene end by 7 bases; junction bases not matched to a gene: 7. This CDR3 region has 15 residues. The CDR3 coding sequence is TGTGCCAGCAGTTTAACGCGTGGGGACAGTGAAAAACTGTTTTTT. Its translation: CASSLTRGDSEKLFF.

The chain couples TRBV4-1 to TRBJ2-3; TRBD2 aligns across 7 bases. V lost 5 bases, J lost 4 bases, and 9 bases stayed unmatched. Germline values: CDR1 MGHRA, CDR2 YSYEKL. This CDR3 comprises 15 residues. The CDR3 sequence is CASSFLAEDADTQYF. The CDR3 DNA is TGCGCCAGCAGCTTCCTAGCGGAGGACGCAGATACGCAGTATTTT.

V is TRBV20-1 and J is TRBJ2-1; TRBD2 aligns across 7 bases. The CDR3 has 15 amino acids. V shed 6 bases, J shed 4 bases, and the junction held 12 bases outside the gene matches. CDR1 is DFQATT and CDR2 is SNEGSKA in the germline V gene (reference sequence). The CDR3 sequence is CSAPSGTSGYNEQFF. CDR3 nucleotides: TGCAGTGCCCCAAGCGGGACGTCCGGGTACAATGAGCAGTTCTTC.

This rearrangement joins TRBV29-1 to TRBJ1-2, with 10 bases fitting TRBD1. The CDR3 extends over 16 amino acids. The V segment lost 6 bases and the J segment 4 bases; nucleotides outside the gene matches: 14. Looked up from germline, CDR1 is SQVTM and CDR2 is ANQGSEA. The DNA of the CDR3 is TGCAGCGTCCTCCTAGGGGACAGGGGATTACCCTATGGCTACACCTTC. Protein sequence: CSVLLGDRGLPYGYTF.

This chain uses TRBV6-5 with TRBJ2-2; TRBD2 matches 10 bases. Per the germline V gene, CDR1 is MNHEY and CDR2 is SVGAGI. The CDR3 is 20 residues long. V shed 2 bases, J shed 1 base, and the junction held 13 bases outside the gene matches. For the CDR3, the DNA is TGTGCCAGCAGTTACCTGATAGCGGGAGGATCTGTTGTGAACACCGGGGAGCTGTTTTTT. This encodes CASSYLIAGGSVVNTGELFF.

This chain uses TRBV24-1 with TRBJ1-2, with TRBD1 as a possible D gene (5 bases). Trimming cost V 2 bases and J 3 bases, with 9 bases left between them. Germline-derived CDR1 and CDR2 are KGHDR and SFDVKD. The CDR3 runs 14 residues. DNA of the CDR3: TGTGCCACCAGTGATTCTACAGGAGACTATGGCTACACCTTC. This gives the protein CATSDSTGDYGYTF.

This chain uses TRBV5-1 with TRBJ2-7, with TRBD2 identical over 12 bases. From germline, CDR1 is SGHRS and CDR2 YFSETQ. The CDR3 consists of 15 residues. J gave up 4 bases and V 7 bases, and 9 bases lay outside the gene matches. The CDR3 reads CASALRTSGEYEQYF. In DNA form, the CDR3 reads TGCGCCAGCGCCCTCAGGACTAGCGGGGAATACGAGCAGTACTTC. Based on the CDR3 plus reference TRBV5-1 and TRBJ2-7, the full variable domain is KAGVTQTPRYLIKTRGQQVTLSCSPISGHRSVSWYQQTPGQGLQFLFEYFSETQRNKGNFPGRFSGRQFSNSRSEMNVSTLELGDSALYLCASALRTSGEYEQYFGPGTRLTVT.